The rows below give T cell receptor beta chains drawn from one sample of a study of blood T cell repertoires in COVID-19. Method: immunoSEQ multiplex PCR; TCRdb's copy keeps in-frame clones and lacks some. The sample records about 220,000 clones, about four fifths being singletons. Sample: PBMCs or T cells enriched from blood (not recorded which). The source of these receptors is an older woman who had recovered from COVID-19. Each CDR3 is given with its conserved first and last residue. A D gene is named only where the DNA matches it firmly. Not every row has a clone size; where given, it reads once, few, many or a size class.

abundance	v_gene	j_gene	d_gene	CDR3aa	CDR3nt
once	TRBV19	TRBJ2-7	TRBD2	CASRNGGANEQYF	TGTGCCAGTAGGAACGGGGGGGCCAACGAGCAGTACTTC
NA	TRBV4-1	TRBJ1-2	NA	CASSQDRANYGYTF	TGCGCCAGCAGCCAAGACAGGGCTAACTATGGCTACACCTTC
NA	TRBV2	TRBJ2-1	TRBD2	CASSRGLAGPTYNEQFF	TGTGCCAGCAGCAGGGGACTAGCGGGCCCAACCTACAATGAGCAGTTCTTC
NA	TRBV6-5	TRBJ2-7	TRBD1	CASRGDRGLSYEQYF	TGTGCCAGCAGGGGAGACAGGGGCCTCTCCTACGAGCAGTACTTC
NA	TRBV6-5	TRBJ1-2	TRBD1	CASSRDRASGYTF	TGTGCCAGCAGTCGTGACAGGGCCAGCGGCTACACCTTC
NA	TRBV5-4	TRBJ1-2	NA	CASSLGAINYGYTF	TGTGCCAGCAGCTTGGGAGCCATAAACTATGGCTACACCTTC
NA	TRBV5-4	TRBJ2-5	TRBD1	CASSLAQGALKAQYF	TGTGCCAGCAGCTTGGCACAGGGGGCGCTCAAGGCCCAGTACTTC
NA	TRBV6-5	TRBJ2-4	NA	CASSSKLAKNIQYF	TGTGCCAGCTCCTCTAAGTTAGCCAAAAACATTCAGTACTTC
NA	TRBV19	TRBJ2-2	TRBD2	CASSVGLAGVVGELFF	TGTGCCAGTAGTGTGGGACTAGCGGGAGTGGTCGGGGAGCTGTTTTTT
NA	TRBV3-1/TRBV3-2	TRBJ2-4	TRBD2	CASSHPSGTRSRNIQYF	TGTGCCAGCAGCCATCCCTCGGGGACTAGGTCCCGAAACATTCAGTACTTC
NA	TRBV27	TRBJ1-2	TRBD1	CASSQTNRGLGYTF	TGTGCCAGCAGCCAGACCAACAGGGGGCTAGGCTACACCTTC
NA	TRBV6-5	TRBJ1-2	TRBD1	CASSRQGESYTF	TGTGCCAGCAGTCGACAGGGGGAGAGCTACACCTTC
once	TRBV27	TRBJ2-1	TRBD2	CASSFAGGQYNEQFF	TGTGCCAGCAGTTTCGCGGGGGGGCAGTACAATGAGCAGTTCTTC
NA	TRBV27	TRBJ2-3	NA	CASSQNRVDTDTQYF	TGTGCCAGCAGCCAGAACAGGGTTGACACAGATACGCAGTATTTT
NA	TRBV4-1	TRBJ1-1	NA	CASTIFLGDIGDTEAFF	TGCGCCAGCACAATTTTTTTGGGGGACATCGGGGACACTGAAGCTTTCTTT
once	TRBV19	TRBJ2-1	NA	CASSIGPGYQTYNEQFF	TGTGCCAGTAGTATAGGGCCGGGATACCAAACTTACAATGAGCAGTTCTTC
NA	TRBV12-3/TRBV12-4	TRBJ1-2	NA	CASSPLNYGYTF	TGTGCCAGCTCCCCCCTCAACTATGGCTACACCTTC
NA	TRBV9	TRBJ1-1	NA	CASSVEPGEWTEAFF	TGTGCCAGCAGCGTAGAGCCGGGAGAGTGGACTGAAGCTTTCTTT
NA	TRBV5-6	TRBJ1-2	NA	CASSRGTAVYGYTF	TGTGCCAGCAGCCGCGGGACGGCTGTCTATGGCTACACCTTC
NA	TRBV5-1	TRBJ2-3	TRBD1	CASSLRQGADTQYF	TGCGCCAGCAGCTTACGACAGGGGGCAGATACGCAGTATTTT
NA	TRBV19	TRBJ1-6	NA	CASSIAGGDNSPLHF	TGTGCCAGTAGTATAGCTGGGGGCGATAATTCACCCCTCCACTTT
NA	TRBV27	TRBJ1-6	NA	CASGLRSYNSPLHF	TGTGCCAGCGGACTTCGCTCCTATAATTCACCCCTCCACTTT
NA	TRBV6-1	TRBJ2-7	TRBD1	CASTGQGTYEQYF	TGTGCCAGCACGGGACAGGGGACCTACGAGCAGTACTTC
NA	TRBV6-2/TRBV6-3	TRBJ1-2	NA	CASSYPQGQQGPRDGYTF	TGTGCCAGCAGTTACCCCCAAGGACAGCAAGGCCCGAGGGATGGCTACACCTTC
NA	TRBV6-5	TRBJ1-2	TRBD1	CASSRDRNYGYTF	TGTGCCAGCAGTCGGGACAGGAACTATGGCTACACCTTC
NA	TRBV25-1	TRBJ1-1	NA	CASRSTQGLNTEAFF	TGTGCCAGCAGGTCAACCCAGGGGTTGAACACTGAAGCTTTCTTT
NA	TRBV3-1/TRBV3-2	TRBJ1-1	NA	CASSRTGFGAFF	TGTGCCAGCAGCCGGACGGGGTTTGGTGCTTTCTTT
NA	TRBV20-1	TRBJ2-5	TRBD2	CSASLSSGETQYF	TGCAGTGCTAGTCTGTCTAGCGGAGAGACCCAGTACTTC
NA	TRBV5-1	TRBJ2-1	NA	CASSLRQASYNEQFF	TGCGCCAGCAGCTTGAGGCAGGCCTCCTACAATGAGCAGTTCTTC
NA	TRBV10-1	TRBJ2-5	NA	CASPFEQETQYF	TGCGCCAGCCCTTTCGAGCAAGAGACCCAGTACTTC
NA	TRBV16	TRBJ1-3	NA	CASSQTSPGQHSGNTIYF	TGTGCCAGCAGCCAAACCTCACCTGGACAGCACTCTGGAAACACCATATATTTT
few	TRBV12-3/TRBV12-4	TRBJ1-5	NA	CASSFGGSQPQHF	TGTGCCAGCAGTTTCGGGGGGAGTCAGCCCCAGCATTTT
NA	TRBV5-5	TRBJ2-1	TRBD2	CASSASVLAGRLGQFF	TGTGCCAGCAGCGCCTCCGTACTAGCGGGAAGGCTAGGGCAGTTCTTC
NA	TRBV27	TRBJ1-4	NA	CASSKVKGLGEKLFF	TGTGCCAGCAGTAAAGTAAAGGGGCTGGGTGAAAAACTGTTTTTT
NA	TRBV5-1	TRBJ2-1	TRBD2	CASSLRTSGGNNEQFF	TGCGCCAGCAGCTTGCGGACTAGCGGGGGTAACAATGAGCAGTTCTTC
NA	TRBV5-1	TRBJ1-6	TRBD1	CASSLQGQGAGNSYNSPLHF	TGCGCCAGCAGCTTGCAGGGGCAGGGGGCCGGTAATTCCTATAATTCACCCCTCCACTTT
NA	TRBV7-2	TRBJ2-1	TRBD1	CASSPGGLGFNEQFF	TGTGCCAGCAGCCCAGGGGGCCTCGGGTTCAATGAGCAGTTCTTC
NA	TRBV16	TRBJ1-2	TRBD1	CASSQAGTGTLENGYTF	TGTGCCAGCAGCCAAGCCGGGACAGGGACCCTTGAGAATGGCTACACCTTC
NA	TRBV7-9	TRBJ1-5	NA	CASSSLRGNQPQHF	TGTGCCAGCAGCTCCCTTCGGGGTAATCAGCCCCAGCATTTT
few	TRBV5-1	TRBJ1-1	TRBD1	CASSLLPGQPNTEAFF	TGCGCCAGCAGCCTTCTCCCGGGACAGCCGAACACTGAAGCTTTCTTT
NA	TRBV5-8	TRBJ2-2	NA	CASSLGQVPGELFF	TGTGCCAGCAGCTTGGGTCAGGTCCCCGGGGAGCTGTTTTTT
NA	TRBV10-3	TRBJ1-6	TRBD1	CAISDSTGGGSPLHF	TGTGCCATCAGTGATTCGACAGGGGGCGGTTCACCCCTCCACTTT
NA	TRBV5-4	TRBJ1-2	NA	CASQVRGDNYGYTF	TGTGCCAGCCAGGTCCGGGGGGATAACTATGGCTACACCTTC
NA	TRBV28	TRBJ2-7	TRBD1	CASYGQGSYDEQYF	TGTGCCAGCTACGGACAGGGGTCTTACGACGAGCAGTACTTC
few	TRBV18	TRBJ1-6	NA	CASSPRVAGRKDSPLHF	TGTGCCAGCTCACCACGAGTGGCGGGGCGCAAGGATTCACCCCTCCACTTT
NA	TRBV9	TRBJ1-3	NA	CASSARPGSGNTIYF	TGTGCCAGCAGCGCCCGCCCGGGCTCTGGAAACACCATATATTTT
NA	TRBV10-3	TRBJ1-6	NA	CAISVGEGNSPLHF	TGTGCCATCAGTGTCGGGGAGGGAAATTCACCCCTCCACTTT
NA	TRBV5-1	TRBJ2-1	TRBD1	CASSLGDRVFDEQFF	TGCGCCAGCAGCTTGGGGGACAGGGTCTTCGATGAGCAGTTCTTC
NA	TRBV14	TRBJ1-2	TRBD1	CASSQNRGLGYTF	TGTGCCAGCAGCCAAAACAGGGGGCTCGGCTACACCTTC
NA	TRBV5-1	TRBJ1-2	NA	CASSGGIGNYGYTF	TGCGCCAGCAGCGGAGGCATCGGAAACTATGGCTACACCTTC
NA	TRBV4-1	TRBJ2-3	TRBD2	CASSQDRVTSGKDTQYF	TGCGCCAGCAGCCAAGACCGGGTGACTAGCGGGAAAGATACGCAGTATTTT